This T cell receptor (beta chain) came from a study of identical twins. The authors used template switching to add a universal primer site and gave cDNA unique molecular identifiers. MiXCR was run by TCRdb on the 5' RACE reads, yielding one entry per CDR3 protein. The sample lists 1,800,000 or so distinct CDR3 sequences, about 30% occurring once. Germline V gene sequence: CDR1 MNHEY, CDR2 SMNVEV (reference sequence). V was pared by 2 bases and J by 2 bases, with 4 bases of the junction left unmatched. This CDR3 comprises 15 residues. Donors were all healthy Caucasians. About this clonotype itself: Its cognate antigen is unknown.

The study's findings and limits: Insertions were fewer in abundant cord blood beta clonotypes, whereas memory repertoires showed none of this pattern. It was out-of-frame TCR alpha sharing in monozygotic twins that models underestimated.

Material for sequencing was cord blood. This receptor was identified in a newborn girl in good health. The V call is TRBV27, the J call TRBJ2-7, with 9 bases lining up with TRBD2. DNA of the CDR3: TGTGCCAGCAGTTTAGGGACTAGCCCCGCCTACGAGCAGTACTTC. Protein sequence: CASSLGTSPAYEQYF.